This note documents a single T cell receptor beta chain sequence. What it binds is not known. Repertoires were generated with immunoSEQ multiplex PCR, while TCRdb's copy carries only in-frame clones and drops some. The table shows 65,000 to 90,000 clones, with roughly 91% occurring only once. CDR1 and CDR2 from the germline V gene are SGDLS and YYNGEE. Trimming took off 1 base at V and 8 bases at J, with 15 bases between the two ends. This CDR3 is 14 amino acids long. These data come from a study of radiotherapy plus CTLA-4 blockade in lung cancer. Findings and caveats of the study: According to reports, early shifts in blood T cell clones, alongside interferon-beta, forecast response most accurately. The study found tumor-derived TCR clones expanded in blood after radiotherapy plus ipilimumab.

Sequences were derived from peripheral blood, sampled from a patient treated with radiotherapy plus ipilimumab. The TCR originated in a human donor with non-small cell lung cancer that progressed on radiotherapy plus ipilimumab. The chain recombines TRBV9 with TRBJ1-2; D is perhaps TRBD1 (5 bases). The CDR3 region is CASSVSGQGRGYTF. The CDR3 DNA is TGTGCCAGCAGCGTATCTGGGCAGGGTAGGGGCTACACCTTC.